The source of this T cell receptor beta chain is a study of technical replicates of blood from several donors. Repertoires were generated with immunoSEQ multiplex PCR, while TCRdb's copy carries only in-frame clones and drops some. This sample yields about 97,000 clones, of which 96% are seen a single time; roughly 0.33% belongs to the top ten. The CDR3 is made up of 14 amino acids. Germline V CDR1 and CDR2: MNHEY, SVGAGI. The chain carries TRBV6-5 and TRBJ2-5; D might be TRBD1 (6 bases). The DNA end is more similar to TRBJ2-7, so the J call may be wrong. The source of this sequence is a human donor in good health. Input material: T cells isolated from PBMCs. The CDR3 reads CASSYSGHSYEQYF. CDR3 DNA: TGTGCCAGCAGTTACTCGGGACACTCCTACGAGCAGTACTTC.